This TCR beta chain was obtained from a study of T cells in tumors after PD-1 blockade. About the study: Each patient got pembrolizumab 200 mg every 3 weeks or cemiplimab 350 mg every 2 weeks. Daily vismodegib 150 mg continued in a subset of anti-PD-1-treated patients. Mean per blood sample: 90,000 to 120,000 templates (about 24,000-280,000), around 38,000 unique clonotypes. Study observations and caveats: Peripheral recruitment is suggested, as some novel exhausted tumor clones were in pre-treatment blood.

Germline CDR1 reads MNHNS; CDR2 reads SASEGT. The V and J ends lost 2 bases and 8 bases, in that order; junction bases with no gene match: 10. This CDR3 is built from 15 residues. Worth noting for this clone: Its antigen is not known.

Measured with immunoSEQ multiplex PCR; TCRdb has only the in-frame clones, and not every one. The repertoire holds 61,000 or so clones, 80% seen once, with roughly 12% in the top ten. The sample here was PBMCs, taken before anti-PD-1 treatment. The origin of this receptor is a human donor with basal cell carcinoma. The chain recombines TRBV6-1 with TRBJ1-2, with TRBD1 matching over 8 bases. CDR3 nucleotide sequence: TGTGCCAGCAGTGAACGGACAGGGCGGGCCTACGGCTACACCTTC. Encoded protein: CASSERTGRAYGYTF.